The T cell receptor beta chain described here comes from a study of T cell repertoires in cytomegalovirus infection. Worth noting for this clonotype: Its antigen is not known.

V dropped 5 bases and J dropped 7 bases, with 18 bases sitting between them. The CDR3 is 15 residues long. CDR1 and CDR2 (germline): LGHDT, YNNKEL (reference sequence). Study-wide results and caveats: CMV-specific TCR beta clonotypes restricted by HLA-C dominated the ex vivo response.

MiXCR was run by TCRdb on the reads, yielding one entry per CDR3 protein. The sample has about 130,000 distinct CDR3 sequences; approximately 24% are singletons. The chain is built from TRBV3-1 and TRBJ2-1, with unresolved D. This sequence originates from a human donor in good health (CMV status not recorded). Some clones in this sample may be carry-over from other donors' samples. Specimen: PBMCs, sequenced either directly or after in vitro stimulation (not recorded which). The CDR3 coding sequence is TGTGCCAGCAGCTCCTACGGGCCCAACGGGAATGAGCAGTTCTTC. Translation: CASSSYGPNGNEQFF.